One sample yielded the 32 T cell receptor beta chains listed below, sequenced in a study of post-analysis software for immune sequencing data. Findings and limits, study-wide: Patients used about five TRBV segments, including TRBV5-6, TRBV5-1 and TRBV20-1, more often than controls.

Unique molecular identifiers were present in the TCR beta cDNA libraries. MiXCR, applied by TCRdb to the PCR reads, yields one record per CDR3 protein. The sample consists of 800,000 to 950,000 distinct CDR3 sequences, approximately 53% of them appearing once. Their antigens are not known. The material sequenced was blood. These receptors originate from a girl aged 10-17 years with multiple sclerosis.

There are a few counts of this clonotype. The rearrangement joins TRBV20-1 to TRBJ2-4; D possibly corresponds to TRBD2 (7 bases). Germline CDR1 is DFQATT and CDR2 is SNEGSKA (reference sequence). This CDR3 is 13 amino acids long. V was cut by 1 base and J by 6 bases, with 10 bases left in between. Here the CDR3 reads CSARAGGTNIQYF. The CDR3, as DNA: TGCAGTGCTAGAGCGGGGGGCACAAACATTCAGTACTTC.

The chain employs TRBV12-3 or TRBV12-4 and TRBJ2-2; 7 bases agree with TRBD1. The ends lost 7 bases at V and 5 bases at J; junction bases unmatched: 10. This CDR3 is 15 amino acids long. As DNA, the CDR3 is TGTGCCAGCACCCCCAACAGGGGTTGGACCGGGGAGCTGTTTTTT. This gives the protein CASTPNRGWTGELFF.

This clonotype was counted only a few times. V is TRBV7-3 and J is TRBJ2-1; TRBD2 aligns across 13 bases. CDR1 is SGHTA, CDR2 FQGTGA, per germline. The CDR3 is 13 residues long. After removal of 5 bases from V and 13 bases from J, the junction contained 5 bases not matched to a gene. Here the CDR3 DNA reads TGTGCCAGCAGCCTCGGACTAGCGGGGGCTCAGTTCTTC. Translating gives CASSLGLAGAQFF. The whole variable domain, remainder taken from reference TRBV7-3 and TRBJ2-1, is GAGVSQTPSNKVTEKGKYVELRCDPISGHTALYWYRQSLGQGPEFLIYFQGTGAADDSGLPNDRFFAVRPEGSVSTLKIQRTERGDSAVYLCASSLGLAGAQFFGPGTRLTVL.

The V call is TRBV7-2, the J call TRBJ2-6; possibly TRBD2 for D (7 bases). The CDR3 is made up of 19 amino acids. Germline V gene lookup returns CDR1 SGHTA and CDR2 FQGNSA. V lost 4 bases and J lost 0, with 19 bases in between. CDR3 protein: CASSSWGGGTFSGANVLTF. CDR3 sequence (DNA): TGTGCCAGCAGCTCGTGGGGCGGGGGCACATTCTCTGGGGCCAACGTCCTGACTTTC. Based on the CDR3 plus reference TRBV7-2 and TRBJ2-6, the full variable domain is GAGVSQSPSNKVTEKGKDVELRCDPISGHTALYWYRQSLGQGLEFLIYFQGNSAPDKSGLPSDRFSAERTGGSVSTLTIQRTQQEDSAVYLCASSSWGGGTFSGANVLTFGAGSRLTVL.

This clonotype appeared many times. The gene calls are TRBV7-9 and TRBJ1-5; D ambiguous. The CDR3 is 16 amino acids. Trimming stripped 1 base from V and 1 base from J, with 11 bases between. Germline assignment: CDR1 SEHNR and CDR2 FQNEAQ (reference sequence). This chain's CDR3 is CASSLGSSASNQPQHF. The CDR3 nucleotides are TGTGCCAGCAGCTTAGGGTCTTCGGCCAGCAATCAGCCCCAGCATTTT.

This clonotype was detected only a few times. The chain is built from TRBV5-8 and TRBJ1-5; D remains unclear. V lost 0 bases and J 4 bases, leaving 8 bases between the germline ends. The CDR3 sequence is 14 residues long. Looked up from germline, CDR1 is SGHTS and CDR2 is YDEGEE. The CDR3 nucleotides read TGTGCCAGCAGCTTGGGGGAGAAAAATCAGCCCCAGCATTTT. The encoded protein is CASSLGEKNQPQHF. Combining the CDR3 with reference TRBV5-8 and TRBJ1-5 gives the whole variable domain EAGVTQSPTHLIKTRGQQATLRCSPISGHTSVYWYQQALGLGLQFLLWYDEGEERNRGNFPPRFSGRQFPNYSSELNVNALELEDSALYLCASSLGEKNQPQHFGDGTRLSIL.

This chain joins TRBV3-1 and TRBJ2-7, with D perhaps TRBD2 (5 bases). The CDR3 runs 16 residues. The germline V gene has CDR1 LGHDT and CDR2 YNNKEL (reference sequence). The germline V and J ends were trimmed by 3 bases and 6 bases, with 21 bases remaining between them. CDR3 residues: CASSHFLAASLGEQYF. In DNA, the CDR3 is TGTGCCAGCAGCCACTTCCTAGCTGCGTCGTTGGGCGAGCAGTACTTC.

This sequence joins TRBV4-2 and TRBJ1-2, with TRBD1 as a possible D gene (5 bases). CDR1 LGHNA and CDR2 YNFKEQ come from the germline V gene. The CDR3 covers 17 residues. V was pared by 4 bases and J by 1 base, with 19 bases between. DNA of the CDR3: TGTGCCAGCAGCCCCCAACGTCCAGGGTCGAGTAACTATGGCTACACCTTC. Translation gives CASSPQRPGSSNYGYTF.

The chain links TRBV7-7 to TRBJ2-5; D is possibly TRBD1 (6 bases). Trimming cost V 5 bases and J 2 bases, with 15 bases left between them. Germline V gene data show CDR1 as SSHAT and CDR2 as FNYEAQ (reference sequence). The CDR3 runs to 15 residues. The CDR3 bases are TGTGCCAGCAGCCGCCTGACAGGAGCACAAGAGACCCAGTACTTC. This translates into CASSRLTGAQETQYF.

This clonotype has more than one count but fewer than ten. The chain has TRBV20-1 and TRBJ2-7; 8 bases match TRBD2. Per germline, CDR1 DFQATT and CDR2 SNEGSKA (reference sequence). J gave up 0 bases and V 2 bases, and 6 bases lay outside the gene matches. This CDR3 is 15 amino acids long. CDR3 amino acids: CSARSGGGISYEQYF. The CDR3 nucleotides are TGCAGTGCTAGATCGGGGGGGGGAATCTCCTACGAGCAGTACTTC.

This clonotype was observed a few times. V and J are TRBV5-1 and TRBJ2-1; D gene ambiguous. Germline CDR1 is SGHRS and CDR2 is YFSETQ. Trimming removed 4 bases from V and 4 bases from J, with 12 bases in between. This CDR3 has 14 amino acids. In DNA, the CDR3 is TGCGCCAGCAGCCGGTCAGGCAGTTACAATGAGCAGTTCTTC. As protein: CASSRSGSYNEQFF.

The V and J genes are TRBV6-6 and TRBJ1-5, with 8 bases that match TRBD1. Per the germline V gene, CDR1 is MNHNY and CDR2 is SVGAGI (reference sequence). V lost 6 bases to trimming and J lost 5 bases; unmatched junction nucleotides: 12. There are 16 residues in the CDR3. CDR3 sequence reads: CASSPATGGMDQPQHF. CDR3 nucleotide sequence: TGTGCCAGCAGCCCCGCAACAGGGGGGATGGATCAGCCCCAGCATTTT.

This clonotype occurred a few times. The CDR3 here is CASSVIREQYF. DNA for the CDR3: TGTGCCAGCAGTGTTATCCGCGAGCAGTACTTC. The chain links TRBV6-1 to TRBJ2-7; D gene unclear. The germline V gene has CDR1 MNHNS and CDR2 SASEGT. The V end was cut by 4 bases, the J end by 6 bases, with 7 bases between. The CDR3 is 11 amino acids.

The chain combines TRBV3-1 with TRBJ2-7; tentatively, D is TRBD2 (6 bases). Matching the DNA end better, TRBJ2-5 makes the J call doubtful. Per germline, CDR1 LGHDT and CDR2 YNNKEL (reference sequence). CDR3 size: 17 residues. The CDR3 bases are TGTGCCAGCAGCCAAGCCCTCCGGGGGAGTAAGAAAGAGACCCAGTACTTC. This codes for CASSQALRGSKKETQYF.

This clonotype was recorded at least ten times. This rearrangement joins TRBV5-1 to TRBJ2-1, with TRBD2 matching over 8 bases. Trimming removed 4 bases from V and 9 bases from J; junction bases left unmatched: 6. From germline, CDR1 is SGHRS and CDR2 YFSETQ. The CDR3 covers 13 residues. This CDR3 is CASSPGLEGEQFF. CDR3 DNA sequence: TGCGCCAGCAGCCCGGGACTAGAGGGTGAGCAGTTCTTC.

This chain joins TRBV12-3 or TRBV12-4 and TRBJ2-1; 12 positions match TRBD2. V shed 9 bases, J shed 12 bases, and the junction held 9 bases outside the gene matches. CDR3 length equals 13 residues. CDR3 in amino acids: CASRSSGGAWQFF. The CDR3 bases are TGTGCCAGTAGGTCTAGCGGGGGGGCTTGGCAGTTCTTC.

CDR3 loop: CASSPDRVAVKLFF. The CDR3 DNA follows: TGTGCCAGCAGCCCGGACAGGGTAGCGGTAAAACTGTTTTTT. The J gene is TRBJ1-4, the V gene TRBV12-3 or TRBV12-4; 8 bases are shared with TRBD1. The CDR3 runs 14 residues. The trim removed 6 bases at V and 10 bases at J, leaving 10 bases unmatched.

V and J are TRBV20-1 and TRBJ2-7, with 8 bases fitting TRBD1. Germline V gene sequence: CDR1 DFQATT, CDR2 SNEGSKA (reference sequence). V trimming: 5 bases; J trimming: 5 bases; junction bases outside the gene matches: 5. The CDR3 runs to 12 residues. CDR3 amino acids: CSASGGVNEQYF. CDR3 sequence (DNA): TGCAGTGCTTCAGGGGGCGTCAACGAGCAGTACTTC.

The gene calls are TRBV12-3 or TRBV12-4 and TRBJ1-1; D remains ambiguous. This CDR3 has 14 amino acids. V lost 6 bases, J lost 5 bases, and 16 bases lay in between. CDR3 loop: CASSPPREMTEAFF. The DNA for the CDR3 is TGTGCCAGCAGCCCTCCGAGGGAAATGACTGAAGCTTTCTTT.

The J gene is TRBJ2-3, the V gene TRBV6-1; perhaps TRBD2 as D (6 bases). CDR3 length: 14 residues. From germline, CDR1 is MNHNS and CDR2 SASEGT. V was clipped by 6 bases and J by 0 bases, with 10 bases between them. CDR3 loop: CASRVGTSTDTQYF. For the CDR3, the DNA is TGTGCCAGCAGAGTGGGGACTAGCACAGATACGCAGTATTTT.

The rearrangement uses TRBV10-1 and TRBJ2-3, with D unclear. The CDR3 runs to 14 residues. Germline V lookup: CDR1 WNHNN, CDR2 SYGVQD (reference sequence). V lost 3 bases, J lost 2 bases, and 9 bases lay in between. The CDR3, as DNA: TGCGCCAGCAGTGATGTACTTACCACAGATACGCAGTATTTT. This sequence encodes CASSDVLTTDTQYF.

This clonotype was counted only a few times. The rearrangement uses TRBV20-1 and TRBJ1-1; possibly TRBD1 for D (6 bases). Per germline, CDR1 DFQATT and CDR2 SNEGSKA (reference sequence). V lost 5 bases and J 1 base, leaving 11 bases between the germline ends. The CDR3 spans 13 residues. As DNA, the CDR3 is TGCAGTGCTCAGAGGGGGGCGAACACTGAAGCTTTCTTT. Its translation: CSAQRGANTEAFF.

CDR3 loop: CASSWARGESHNSPLHF. Here the CDR3 DNA reads TGCGCCAGCAGCTGGGCCAGGGGCGAGAGCCATAATTCACCCCTCCACTTT. The chain carries TRBV5-1 and TRBJ1-6; D is perhaps TRBD1 (6 bases). Trimming removed 3 bases from V and 5 bases from J, with 18 bases in between. CDR1 and CDR2 from the germline V gene are SGHRS and YFSETQ. CDR3 size: 17 residues.

This clonotype was picked up a small number of times. The chain recombines TRBV28 with TRBJ2-7, with a tentative D call TRBD2 (6 bases). This CDR3 comprises 16 residues. CDR1 and CDR2 from the germline V gene are MDHEN and SYDVKM. With 7 bases removed from V and 0 bases from J, the gap between germline ends came to 19 bases. The CDR3 DNA reads TGTGCCAGCATCCTTCGCAGCGGGTTGGGCTCCTACGAGCAGTACTTC. It is translated as CASILRSGLGSYEQYF.

The chain carries TRBV7-3 and TRBJ1-5; tentatively, D is TRBD1 (5 bases). CDR1 and CDR2 from the germline V gene are SGHTA and FQGTGA. Trimming removed 5 bases at V and 7 bases at J, with 12 bases between. The CDR3 runs to 13 residues. CDR3 sequence (DNA): TGTGCCAGCAGCCCAGGAGGGGAGCAGCCCCAGCATTTT. It translates to CASSPGGEQPQHF.

This rearrangement joins TRBV20-1 to TRBJ1-1; the D gene is possibly TRBD1 (5 bases). V was clipped by 2 bases and J by 1 base, with 8 bases between them. Germline V CDR1 and CDR2: DFQATT, SNEGSKA (reference sequence). The CDR3 consists of 13 residues. The CDR3 loop is CSARFGGNTEAFF. The CDR3, as DNA: TGCAGTGCTAGATTCGGGGGGAACACTGAAGCTTTCTTT.

This clonotype has just a few counts. The J gene is TRBJ1-5, the V gene TRBV20-1; no clear D gene. Germline CDR1 and CDR2: DFQATT and SNEGSKA (reference sequence). The CDR3 has 13 amino acids. V lost 6 bases to trimming and J lost 1 base, with 10 bases between them. CDR3: CSAGYGSNQPQHF. In DNA form, the CDR3 reads TGCAGTGCCGGGTACGGAAGCAATCAGCCCCAGCATTTT.

The rearrangement links TRBV7-6 to TRBJ2-4; D is undetermined. Per the germline V gene, CDR1 is SGHVS and CDR2 is FNYEAQ. With 2 bases removed from V and 0 bases from J, the gap between germline ends came to 2 bases. The CDR3 is 13 amino acids. The CDR3 is CASSLTAKNIQYF. CDR3 nucleotide sequence: TGTGCCAGCAGCTTAACAGCCAAAAACATTCAGTACTTC.

This chain links TRBV25-1 with TRBJ2-2; 9 positions agree with TRBD2. Germline trimming cut 5 bases from V and 1 base from J; bases unmatched to any gene: 8. Germline CDR1 MGHDK, CDR2 SYGVNS. The CDR3 runs 17 residues. The CDR3 DNA sequence: TGTGCCAGCAGTAATAGCGGGAGCGGGAAGAACACCGGGGAGCTGTTTTTT. This encodes CASSNSGSGKNTGELFF.

This clonotype was detected only a few times. The chain has TRBV7-2 and TRBJ2-7; TRBD2 matches at 9 bases. Germline V gene sequence: CDR1 SGHTA, CDR2 FQGNSA. With V trimmed by 5 bases and J by 3 bases, 11 bases remained unmatched. The length of the CDR3 is 16 residues. In nucleotides, the CDR3 is TGTGCCAGCAGCCATAGCGGGGGACTAGGGAACTACGAGCAGTACTTC. Translating it yields CASSHSGGLGNYEQYF.

The chain joins TRBV12-3 or TRBV12-4 to TRBJ1-2, with no clear D. The CDR3 sequence is 14 residues long. V was shortened by 0 bases and J by 5 bases, with 10 bases between the two germline ends. The CDR3 spells CASSLAYLGYGYTF. The CDR3 coding sequence is TGTGCCAGCAGTTTAGCGTACTTGGGTTATGGCTACACCTTC.

This sequence joins TRBV12-3 or TRBV12-4 and TRBJ1-4; TRBD1 matches 11 bases. This CDR3 is 16 amino acids long. Germline trimming cut 6 bases from V and 4 bases from J; bases unmatched to any gene: 7. The CDR3 coding sequence is TGTGCCAGCAGCCGGGACAGGGGGACGGGTAATGAAAAACTGTTTTTT. Protein product: CASSRDRGTGNEKLFF.